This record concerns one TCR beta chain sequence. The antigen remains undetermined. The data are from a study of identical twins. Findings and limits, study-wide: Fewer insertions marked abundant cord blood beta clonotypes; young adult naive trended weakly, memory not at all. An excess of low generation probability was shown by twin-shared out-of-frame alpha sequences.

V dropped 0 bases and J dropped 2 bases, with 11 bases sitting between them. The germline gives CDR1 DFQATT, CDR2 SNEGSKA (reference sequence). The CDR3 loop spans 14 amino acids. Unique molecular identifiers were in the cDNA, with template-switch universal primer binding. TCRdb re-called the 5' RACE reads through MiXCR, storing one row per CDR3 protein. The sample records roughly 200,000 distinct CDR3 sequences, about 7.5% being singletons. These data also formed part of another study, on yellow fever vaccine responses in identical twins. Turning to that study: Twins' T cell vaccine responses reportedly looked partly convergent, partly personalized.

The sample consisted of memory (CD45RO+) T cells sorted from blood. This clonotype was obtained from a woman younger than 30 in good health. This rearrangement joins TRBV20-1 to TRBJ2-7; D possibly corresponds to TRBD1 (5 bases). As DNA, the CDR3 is TGCAGTGCTAGAGATGGGGCCAGAACCTACGAGCAGTACTTC. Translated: CSARDGARTYEQYF.